This TCR beta chain appears in the sequencing data of a study of CD8 T cells in ankylosing spondylitis. The study, taken as a whole, reports: Reportedly, significant enrichment of disease-linked clones occurred in matched ankylosing spondylitis synovial fluid.

The ends lost 7 bases at V and 2 bases at J; junction bases unmatched: 5. Germline CDR1 reads MNHNS; CDR2 reads SASEGT. This CDR3 is 13 amino acids long. This clonotype was detected many times. The target antigen is unknown. TCRdb recomputed calls from the 5' RACE reads with MiXCR, one row per CDR3 protein. The profile shows 250,000 or so distinct CDR3 sequences, 10% of them singletons. Sequenced: blood, either unsorted or a sorted T cell fraction (not recorded which). The receptor was derived from a male donor with ankylosing spondylitis or in good health (not recorded which). The rearrangement links TRBV6-1 to TRBJ2-7; 7 bases match TRBD1. The CDR3 region has the DNA TGTGCCAGCACCAACAGGGGCACCTACGAGCAGTACTTC. Protein: CASTNRGTYEQYF.